Listed below are T cell receptor beta chains from one sample, sequenced in a study of cytomegalovirus exposure and HLA in healthy donors. TCRdb's table, derived via immunoSEQ multiplex PCR, lists solely in-frame clones and lacks some. The table shows 160,000 or so clones, with 71% occurring only once. Sequencing input: PBMCs. These receptors were obtained from a woman aged 30 to 39 in good health and CMV-seronegative. CDR3s include the opening cysteine and the closing phenylalanine or tryptophan. Each record gives: V gene, D gene, clone size, J gene, CDR3 DNA, CDR3 protein. The D gene is left open where the match is weak. Some rows have no size entry. The others give once, few or many, or a class for an expanded clone.

v_gene: TRBV10-3
d_gene: TRBD2
abundance: few
j_gene: TRBJ2-7
CDR3nt: TGTGCCTATCGAGAGCGGGAGGACTCCTACGAGCAGTACTTC
CDR3aa: CAYREREDSYEQYF

v_gene: TRBV28
d_gene: NA
abundance: NA
j_gene: TRBJ2-6
CDR3nt: TGTGCCAGCAGTTTAGGAGCGGAATCTGGGGCCAACGTCCTGACTTTC
CDR3aa: CASSLGAESGANVLTF

v_gene: TRBV15
d_gene: NA
abundance: few
j_gene: TRBJ2-3
CDR3nt: TGTGCCACCAGCAGAGCCTATAGCACAGATACGCAGTATTTT
CDR3aa: CATSRAYSTDTQYF

v_gene: TRBV4-1
d_gene: NA
abundance: few
j_gene: TRBJ1-1
CDR3nt: TGCGCCAGCAGCCCTCCTGGGGAGTACACTGAAGCTTTCTTT
CDR3aa: CASSPPGEYTEAFF

v_gene: TRBV19
d_gene: NA
abundance: NA
j_gene: TRBJ2-7
CDR3nt: TGTGCCAGTAGTATTAGGACAGCCCATTCCTACGAGCAGTACTTC
CDR3aa: CASSIRTAHSYEQYF

v_gene: TRBV13
d_gene: NA
abundance: NA
j_gene: TRBJ2-1
CDR3nt: TGTGCCAGCAGCCCTGCCGAGGCTAGCGTAAGAAAGAATGAGCAGTTCTTC
CDR3aa: CASSPAEASVRKNEQFF

v_gene: TRBV19
d_gene: TRBD1
abundance: NA
j_gene: TRBJ1-5
CDR3nt: TGTGCCAGTAGTATTCGGACAGGTGGGGGTCAGCCCCAGCATTTT
CDR3aa: CASSIRTGGGQPQHF

v_gene: TRBV28
d_gene: NA
abundance: NA
j_gene: TRBJ2-7
CDR3nt: TGTGCCAGCAGTTTATTCTCCGGGGCCTACGAGCAGTACTTC
CDR3aa: CASSLFSGAYEQYF

v_gene: TRBV2
d_gene: TRBD2
abundance: NA
j_gene: TRBJ2-7
CDR3nt: TGTGCCAGCAGCAAACTAGCGGGGGCCACCTACGAGCAGTACTTC
CDR3aa: CASSKLAGATYEQYF

v_gene: TRBV4-3
d_gene: NA
abundance: NA
j_gene: TRBJ2-7
CDR3nt: TGCGCCAGCAGCCAAGAGGCCTTGGCTAGCGTGAACGAGCAGTACTTC
CDR3aa: CASSQEALASVNEQYF

v_gene: TRBV14
d_gene: NA
abundance: NA
j_gene: TRBJ1-4
CDR3nt: TGTGCCAGCAGCCGGGGGGCTAATGAAAAACTGTTTTTT
CDR3aa: CASSRGANEKLFF

v_gene: TRBV28
d_gene: TRBD1
abundance: NA
j_gene: TRBJ1-5
CDR3nt: TGTGCCAGCAGCCTACCTCATCTAGGACAGGGCAGACAGCCCCAGCATTTT
CDR3aa: CASSLPHLGQGRQPQHF

v_gene: TRBV27
d_gene: NA
abundance: NA
j_gene: TRBJ2-7
CDR3nt: TGTGCCAGCAGCCGAAGGGGACACTTCGAGCAGTACTTC
CDR3aa: CASSRRGHFEQYF

v_gene: TRBV9
d_gene: TRBD1
abundance: NA
j_gene: TRBJ2-1
CDR3nt: TGTGCCAGCAGCTTTCGGACAGGGGCGAGCTCCTACAATGAGCAGTTCTTC
CDR3aa: CASSFRTGASSYNEQFF

v_gene: TRBV18
d_gene: NA
abundance: NA
j_gene: TRBJ1-2
CDR3nt: TGTGCCAGCTCACGGGGACACGCTGAGGGCTACACCTTC
CDR3aa: CASSRGHAEGYTF